This T cell receptor (beta chain) was observed in a study of beta chain features in type 1 diabetes. Study in general: Patients and healthy donors were similar in age, gender and cell yields.

The isolated RNA, all of it, was reverse transcribed, so expressed TCRB transcripts were what got sequenced. TCRdb's copy holds only in-frame clones and misses some; the assay was immunoSEQ multiplex PCR. The sample has some 640,000 clones, over 12% seen once; the top ten hold approximately 0.039%. Study results and caveats: A pattern of fewer insertions and more deletions at VDJ junctions was seen in type 1 diabetes patients. Type 1 diabetes patients had moderately but significantly shorter TCRB CDR3s in all four CD4+ subsets. Possibly, sequencing cDNA over-represented cells that had high TCR expression levels.

Trimming removed 6 bases at V and 1 base at J, with 13 bases between. The CDR3 sequence is 14 residues long. Per germline, CDR1 SEHNR and CDR2 FQNEAQ (reference sequence). Comment on this clone: What it binds is not known.

Sequencing was carried out using naive CD4+ T cells from blood. This sequence joins TRBV7-9 and TRBJ2-7; weak D call: TRBD2 (5 bases). The clonotype comes from a man younger than 35 with type 1 diabetes. The CDR3 DNA sequence: TGTGCCAGCAGGAGTACCGGGATTTCCTACGAGCAGTACTTC. Translation: CASRSTGISYEQYF.